This TCR beta chain was recorded in a study of cytomegalovirus exposure and HLA in healthy donors. General observations from the study: Researchers reported that a few CMV-associated chains were confirmed in vitro as CMV antigen-specific. It was taken for granted in presence/absence analyses that sequencing depth across donors was roughly uniform. Within the data, a cluster of highly shared sequence variants was likely a sequencing artifact. In a later analysis, several top co-occurrence clusters appeared linked to parvovirus B19, influenza, CMV and Epstein-Barr virus.

13 Jbeta primers and 60 Vbeta primers were used for the PCR. The repertoire was sequenced with immunoSEQ multiplex PCR; TCRdb's copy has only in-frame clones and lacks some. The sample has 40,000 or so clones, under 65% seen once. Of note for this clone: Its antigen remains unknown.

V dropped 0 bases and J dropped 7; count of bases not matched to a gene: 5. The germline CDR1 and CDR2 sequences are MNHEY and SVGAGI. The CDR3 length is 16 residues. The TCR originated in a human donor in good health. The gene calls are TRBV6-5 and TRBJ1-3; 11 nucleotides align to TRBD1. The sample taken for sequencing was PBMCs. CDR3 coding DNA: TGTGCCAGCAGTTACTCCTGGACAGGGGGCTCCAACACCATATATTTT. This encodes CASSYSWTGGSNTIYF.